The 5 T cell receptor beta chains reported below all come from one sample, sequenced in a study of metastatic and nonmetastatic thyroid tumors. TCRdb redid the clone calls on the PCR reads using MiXCR. The sample lists 30,000 to 40,000 clones, about 14% occurring once. Thyroid surgery had not been preceded by any treatment in any patient. Source material: blood. These receptors all come from a female donor with papillary thyroid cancer or a benign thyroid nodule (not recorded which). Some clones in this sample may be carry-over from other donors' samples.

In its sample, this clone was seen many times. The rearrangement links TRBV5-1 to TRBJ2-5; tentatively, D is TRBD2 (5 bases). The germline gives CDR1 SGHRS, CDR2 YFSETQ. The CDR3 has 14 amino acids. Trimming removed 4 bases at V and 2 bases at J, with 12 bases between. The CDR3 DNA reads as TGCGCCAGCAGCCGGGCTTCGGGACAAGAGACCCAGTACTTC. Its protein is CASSRASGQETQYF.

At least ten counts were recorded for this clone. The genes are TRBV11-2 and TRBJ1-1, with 7 bases that match TRBD1. V dropped 4 bases and J dropped 0; count of bases not matched to a gene: 5. The CDR3 extends over 15 amino acids. The germline V gene has CDR1 SGHAT and CDR2 FQNNGV. CDR3: CASSYLQGMNTEAFF. CDR3 nucleotides: TGTGCCAGCAGCTATTTACAGGGGATGAACACTGAAGCTTTCTTT.

Judged by abundance, this clone is medium-sized (0.01 to 0.1%). The V gene is TRBV28, the J gene TRBJ2-7, with D perhaps matching TRBD1 or TRBD2 (5 bases each). The V end lost 6 bases, the J end lost 3 bases, and 12 bases lay between the germline ends. Germline V CDR1 and CDR2: MDHEN, SYDVKM. The CDR3 runs 13 residues. CDR3 DNA: TGTGCCAGCAGCCACCGGGACGGCTACGAGCAGTACTTC. It encodes CASSHRDGYEQYF.

A remark on this clone: With a much larger clone just one base away, this may be a read error. The rearrangement joins TRBV5-1 to TRBJ2-1, with a tentative D call TRBD1 (6 bases). Trimming left V 4 bases short and J 1 base short, with 12 bases between. This CDR3 comprises 15 residues. Germline assignment: CDR1 SGHRS and CDR2 YFSETQ. In DNA form, the CDR3 reads TGCGCCAGCAGCGGCAGGGGAGTGTCCTACAATGAGCAGTTCTTC. This gives the protein CASSGRGVSYNEQFF.

This clone was detected many times. This rearrangement joins TRBV6-1 to TRBJ2-7; TRBD1 agrees at 8 bases. This CDR3 is 16 amino acids long. Germline CDR1 is MNHNS and CDR2 is SASEGT. V shed 3 bases, J shed 0 bases, and the junction held 7 bases outside the gene matches. The CDR3 DNA follows: TGTGCCAGCAGTGAGCCAGGGGGCACGAGCTCCTACGAGCAGTACTTC. Translated: CASSEPGGTSSYEQYF.